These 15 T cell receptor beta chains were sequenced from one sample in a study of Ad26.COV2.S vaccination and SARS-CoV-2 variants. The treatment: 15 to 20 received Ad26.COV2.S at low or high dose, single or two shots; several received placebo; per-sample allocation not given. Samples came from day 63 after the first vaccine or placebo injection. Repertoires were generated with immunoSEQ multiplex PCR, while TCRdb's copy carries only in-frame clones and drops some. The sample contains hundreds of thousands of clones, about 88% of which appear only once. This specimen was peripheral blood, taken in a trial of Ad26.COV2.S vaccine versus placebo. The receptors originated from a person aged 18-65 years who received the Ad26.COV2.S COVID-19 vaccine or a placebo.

CDR3 sequence: CASSLVGGVANQPQHF. Written as DNA, the CDR3 is TGTGCCAGCAGTTTAGTAGGAGGGGTGGCCAATCAGCCCCAGCATTTT. The chain joins TRBV28 to TRBJ1-5, with D possibly being TRBD1 (5 bases). Trimming stripped 2 bases from V and 3 bases from J, with 14 bases between. The CDR3 is made up of 16 amino acids. Germline lookup yields CDR1 MDHEN and CDR2 SYDVKM.

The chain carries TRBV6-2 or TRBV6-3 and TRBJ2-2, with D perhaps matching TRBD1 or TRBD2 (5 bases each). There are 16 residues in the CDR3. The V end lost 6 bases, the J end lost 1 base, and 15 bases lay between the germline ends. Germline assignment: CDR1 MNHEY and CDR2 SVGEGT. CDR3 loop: CASSRPGRKNTGELFF. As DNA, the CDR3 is TGTGCCAGCAGCCGCCCGGGACGAAAGAACACCGGGGAGCTGTTTTTT.

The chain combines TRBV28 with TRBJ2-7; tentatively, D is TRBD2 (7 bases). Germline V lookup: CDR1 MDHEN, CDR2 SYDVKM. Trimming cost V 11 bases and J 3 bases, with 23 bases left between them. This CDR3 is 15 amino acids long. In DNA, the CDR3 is TGTGCCGAGCAACCGAGGGGGGGGTCCGGCTACGAGCAGTACTTC. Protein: CAEQPRGGSGYEQYF.

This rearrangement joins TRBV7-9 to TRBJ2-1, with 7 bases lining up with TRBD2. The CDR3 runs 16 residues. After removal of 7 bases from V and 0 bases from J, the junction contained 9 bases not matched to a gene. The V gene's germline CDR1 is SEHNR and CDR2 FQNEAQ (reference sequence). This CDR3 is CASILDGGSSYNEQFF. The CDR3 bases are TGTGCCAGCATCCTAGACGGGGGGAGCTCCTACAATGAGCAGTTCTTC. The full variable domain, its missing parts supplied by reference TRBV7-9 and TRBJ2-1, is DTGVSQNPRHKITKRGQNVTFRCDPISEHNRLYWYRQTLGQGPEFLTYFQNEAQLEKSRLLSDRFSAERPKGSFSTLEIQRTEQGDSAMYLCASILDGGSSYNEQFFGPGTRLTVL.

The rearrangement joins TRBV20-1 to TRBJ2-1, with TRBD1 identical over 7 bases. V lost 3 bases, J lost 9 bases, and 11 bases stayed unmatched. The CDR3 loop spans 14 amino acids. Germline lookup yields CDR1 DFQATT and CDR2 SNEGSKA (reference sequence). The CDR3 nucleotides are TGCAGTGCTAGTTGGCAGGGGGTAGACAGTGAGCAGTTCTTC. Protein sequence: CSASWQGVDSEQFF.

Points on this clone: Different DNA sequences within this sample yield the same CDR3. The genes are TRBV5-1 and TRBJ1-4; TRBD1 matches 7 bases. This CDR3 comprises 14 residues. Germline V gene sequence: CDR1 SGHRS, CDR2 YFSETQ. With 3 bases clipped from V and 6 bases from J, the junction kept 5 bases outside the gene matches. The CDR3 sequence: CASSSRDRDEKLFF. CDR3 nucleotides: TGCGCCAGCAGCTCCCGGGACAGAGATGAAAAACTGTTTTTT. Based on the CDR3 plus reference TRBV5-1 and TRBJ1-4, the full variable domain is KAGVTQTPRYLIKTRGQQVTLSCSPISGHRSVSWYQQTPGQGLQFLFEYFSETQRNKGNFPGRFSGRQFSNSRSEMNVSTLELGDSALYLCASSSRDRDEKLFFGSGTQLSVL.

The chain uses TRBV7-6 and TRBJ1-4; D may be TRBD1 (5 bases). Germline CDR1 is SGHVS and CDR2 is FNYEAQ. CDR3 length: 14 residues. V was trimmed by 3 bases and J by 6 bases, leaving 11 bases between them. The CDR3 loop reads CASSLNRGYEKLFF. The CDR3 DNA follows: TGTGCCAGCAGCTTGAACCGGGGCTATGAAAAACTGTTTTTT.

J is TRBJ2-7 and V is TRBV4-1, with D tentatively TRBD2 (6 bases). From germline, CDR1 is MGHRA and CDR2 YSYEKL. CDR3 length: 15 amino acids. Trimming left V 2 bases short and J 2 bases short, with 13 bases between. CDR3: CASSQYLAPTYEQYV. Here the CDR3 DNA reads TGCGCCAGCAGCCAATATCTAGCGCCGACCTACGAGCAGTACGTC.

Here the CDR3 reads CASSLRGAGAPVRTEAFF. In DNA, the CDR3 is TGTGCCAGCAGCTTAAGGGGGGCAGGGGCCCCTGTCCGCACTGAAGCTTTCTTT. The chain links TRBV7-4 to TRBJ1-1; possible D gene TRBD1, 6 bases. This CDR3 has 18 residues. From germline, CDR1 is SGHVT and CDR2 SQSDAQ. Deletions cut 2 bases from V and 4 bases from J, with 23 bases between.

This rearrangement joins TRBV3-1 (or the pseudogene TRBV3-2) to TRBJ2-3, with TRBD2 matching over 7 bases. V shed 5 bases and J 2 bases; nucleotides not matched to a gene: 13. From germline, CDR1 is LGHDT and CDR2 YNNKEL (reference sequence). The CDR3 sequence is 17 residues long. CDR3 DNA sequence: TGTGCCAGCAGCAGCGGCCGGCTTGCGGGAGTCACAGATACGCAGTATTTT. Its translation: CASSSGRLAGVTDTQYF.

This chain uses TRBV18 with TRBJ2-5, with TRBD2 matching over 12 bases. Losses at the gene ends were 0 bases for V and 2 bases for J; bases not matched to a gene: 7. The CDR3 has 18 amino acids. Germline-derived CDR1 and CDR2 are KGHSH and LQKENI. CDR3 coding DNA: TGTGCCAGCTCACCACCCAGGGGGACTAGCGGGTCTCAAGAGACCCAGTACTTC. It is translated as CASSPPRGTSGSQETQYF.

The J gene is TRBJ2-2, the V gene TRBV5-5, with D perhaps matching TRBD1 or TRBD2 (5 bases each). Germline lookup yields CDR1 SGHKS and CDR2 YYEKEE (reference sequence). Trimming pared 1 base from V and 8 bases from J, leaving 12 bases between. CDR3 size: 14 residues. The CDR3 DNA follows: TGTGCCAGCAGCTTGACGGGGACCGCGGGGGAGCTGTTTTTT. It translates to CASSLTGTAGELFF.

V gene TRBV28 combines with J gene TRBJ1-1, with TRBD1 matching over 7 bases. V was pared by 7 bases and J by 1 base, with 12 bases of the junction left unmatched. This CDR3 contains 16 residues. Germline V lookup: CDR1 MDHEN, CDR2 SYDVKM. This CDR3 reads CASNSISGTANTEAFF. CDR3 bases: TGTGCCAGCAACTCAATTTCCGGGACAGCGAACACTGAAGCTTTCTTT.

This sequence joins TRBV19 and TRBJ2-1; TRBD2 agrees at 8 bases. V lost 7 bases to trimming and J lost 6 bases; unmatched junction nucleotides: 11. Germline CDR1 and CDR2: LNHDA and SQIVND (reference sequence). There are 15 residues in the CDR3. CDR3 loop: CASNPTGGSFNEQFF. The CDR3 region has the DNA TGTGCCAGTAATCCCACGGGGGGGTCGTTCAATGAGCAGTTCTTC.

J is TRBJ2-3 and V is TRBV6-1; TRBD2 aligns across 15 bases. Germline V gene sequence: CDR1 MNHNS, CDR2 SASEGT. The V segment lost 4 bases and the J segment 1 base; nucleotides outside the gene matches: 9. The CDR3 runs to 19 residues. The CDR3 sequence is CASSAYGLAGGGRTDTQYF. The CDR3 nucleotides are TGTGCCAGCAGTGCCTACGGACTAGCGGGAGGGGGCCGCACAGATACGCAGTATTTT.